This entry concerns a single TCR beta chain. This clonotype was observed at least ten times. Its specific antigen is unknown. Per-base qualities were not stored, and no clone one base away is much larger. CDR1 and CDR2, per the germline V gene (reference sequence), are GTSNPN and SVGIG. From the cysteine up to the phenylalanine, the CDR3 has a length of 13 residues. Solely the CDR3 DNA is kept, with 39 bases framed from the first base. For this chain, trimming is 4 bases at the V end and 10 bases at the J end, and the number of junction bases without a gene match is 11. The source of the sample is a study of T cells in Graves' hyperthyroidism and ophthalmopathy (dated by TCRdb to between 2018 and 2021). Some background on the complete study: Peripheral blood was sampled at the time of initial diagnosis, prior to any treatment. A discovery cohort of roughly 100 patients, approximately 45 with Graves' ophthalmopathy and under 60 with stable Graves' hyperthyroidism, was used to find distinguishing TCR V-J signatures. An independent validation cohort of some 18 hyperthyroidism patients and roughly 16 patients who later progressed to ophthalmopathy tested prospective prediction of ophthalmopathy. The roughly 91 discovery patients were randomly divided into training and test sets at a 7:3 ratio. The study also compared thyroid tissue and blood T-cell repertoires from a handful of Graves' hyperthyroidism patients. Once sampling was done, hyperthyroidism patients were given methimazole at a starting dose of 30 mg daily, whereas ophthalmopathy patients were given high-dose intravenous methylprednisolone. The paper describes TCR Vbeta CDR3 sequencing of 130 to 150 peripheral blood samples, made up of roughly 45 ophthalmopathy patients, 70 to 75 hyperthyroidism patients and 17 progressor patients. Study-wide findings and limitations: Blood samples also contained most of the expanded thyroid clonotypes (frequency above 0.001), which suggests that blood repertoires may reflect thyroid immune responses. During validation, the model predicted progression to ophthalmopathy a median of approximately 6.5 months ahead of onset, with 60% to 71% sensitivity and 72.22% specificity. A 13 V-J signature model separated ophthalmopathy from stable hyperthyroidism, with roughly 88% sensitivity and around 84% specificity in cross-validation and 80%/75% in testing. No statistical method was used to set the sample size in advance, and investigators knew the group allocation.

Amplification of TCR beta CDR3 regions was carried out from RNA transcripts. The TCR CDR3 was subjected to a first round of RT-PCR using the HTBI primer set and the Qiagen OneStep RT-PCR kit. The libraries were constructed in a second round of multiplex PCR and then size-selected and purified. Paired-end sequencing of the libraries was performed with 100 bp reads on an Illumina HiSeq2000. Under the source paper's analysis protocol: SOAPnuke was used to process the raw data, removing reads that contained adapters or uncalled bases, had a mean Phred below 15, or lacked an exact match to the constant primer or identifier. High-quality paired reads were merged with COPE v1.2.5, and unique nucleotide sequences were defined as clonotypes. MiTCR v1.1 was used to align the clonotypes against IMGT TRBV, TRBD and TRBJ reference segments. Analysis was restricted to V-J combinations with a frequency above 0.0001, which covered roughly 99% of repertoires. A TCS score was defined as the ratio of F50 (clonal expansion) to E x V (chaos), with BLOSUM62-based TCRdist applied between CDR3 peptides within each V-J. Welch's t-statistics and random forest reduced 450 to 600 V-J features to 10 to 15, which were used in a naive Bayes classifier (R e1071). TCRdb reworked the public reads: Q25 trimming with fastp, MiXCR clone assembly, productive beta chains retained. A single entry per CDR3 protein holds the most common genes and DNA from its merged rows. Clone size and V and J calls follow TCRdb, not the original study. Counted in this sample were about 560,000 distinct CDR3 sequences; 15% to 19% of them appeared once. Around 7.5% of the sample is in the top ten clones.

Stable Graves' hyperthyroidism was defined as no progression to ophthalmopathy during 18 months of follow-up. Hyperthyroidism patients were newly diagnosed, with disease duration under 2 months, and aged 18 to 65 years. Patients with uncontrolled infections, other autoimmune diseases, pregnancy or lactation were excluded. Diagnoses were based on clinical symptoms, serum thyroxine and TRAb, thyroid ultrasound and orbital computed tomography. PBMCs were isolated from about 10 ml of fresh peripheral blood by Ficoll-Paque density gradient centrifugation. Total RNA was extracted using Trizol reagent, and RNA quality was assessed on an Agilent 2100 Bioanalyzer.

Sample: blood. The receptor's source is a woman in her 30s with Graves' hyperthyroidism. The chain is assembled from TRBV30 and TRBJ1-1, with TRBD1 identical over 8 junction bases. The CDR3 is CAWTPGQGVRAFF. The base sequence is TGTGCCTGGACCCCAGGACAGGGCGTGAGAGCTTTCTTT.